The rows below give T cell receptor beta chains drawn from one sample of a study of blood T cell repertoires in COVID-19. The table came from immunoSEQ multiplex PCR; TCRdb's copy has only in-frame clones and leaves some out. Among approximately 230,000 clones, roughly 85% were seen once, and the ten largest hold around 2%. The source material was peripheral blood. The receptor set was obtained from a young man who had recovered from COVID-19. Each CDR3 is given with its conserved first and last residue. D genes are given only for firm matches.

cdr3_nt | cdr3_aa | j_call | v_call | d_call | cdr3_length
TGTGCCAGCAGGGGGACACTCTATTCCACTGAAGCTTTCTTT | CASRGTLYSTEAFF | TRBJ1-1 | TRBV5-6 | NA | 14
TGTGCCAGTAGAGGGGGTGAAAAATCCTACGAGCAGTACTTC | CASRGGEKSYEQYF | TRBJ2-7 | TRBV19 | NA | 14
TGTGCCAGCAGCCTCATGACAGGGCCCTACAATGAGCAGTTCTTC | CASSLMTGPYNEQFF | TRBJ2-1 | TRBV3-1/TRBV3-2 | TRBD1 | 15
TGTGCCAGCAGCTCACCTACAGGGTACCAAGAGACCCAGTACTTC | CASSSPTGYQETQYF | TRBJ2-5 | TRBV7-2 | NA | 15
TGCGCCAGCAGCCTGACAGGGGGCTTGGTCGATGAGCAGTTCTTC | CASSLTGGLVDEQFF | TRBJ2-1 | TRBV10-1 | TRBD1 | 15
TGTGCCAGCAGTCTAGGACAGGTTCGTGGCGGGGAGCTGTTTTTT | CASSLGQVRGGELFF | TRBJ2-2 | TRBV27 | TRBD1 | 15
TGTGCCAGTAGTATAGGCGGCAGTAGCTCCTACGAGCAGTACTTC | CASSIGGSSSYEQYF | TRBJ2-7 | TRBV19 | NA | 15
TGTGCCACCAGGGCCGGACAGGACACCGGGGAGCTGTTTTTT | CATRAGQDTGELFF | TRBJ2-2 | TRBV24-1 | TRBD1 | 14
TGTGCCAGCAGCGCGCTGAGCCGGGAGATCCACAACGAGCAGTACTTC | CASSALSREIHNEQYF | TRBJ2-7 | TRBV5-6 | NA | 16
TGCGCCAGCAGCCAACAGGGGGGAACTGGGCAGCCCCAGCATTTT | CASSQQGGTGQPQHF | TRBJ1-5 | TRBV4-3 | TRBD1 | 15
TGTGCCAGCACCCCGGGGCGTTACGAGCAGTACTTC | CASTPGRYEQYF | TRBJ2-7 | TRBV6-2/TRBV6-3 | NA | 12